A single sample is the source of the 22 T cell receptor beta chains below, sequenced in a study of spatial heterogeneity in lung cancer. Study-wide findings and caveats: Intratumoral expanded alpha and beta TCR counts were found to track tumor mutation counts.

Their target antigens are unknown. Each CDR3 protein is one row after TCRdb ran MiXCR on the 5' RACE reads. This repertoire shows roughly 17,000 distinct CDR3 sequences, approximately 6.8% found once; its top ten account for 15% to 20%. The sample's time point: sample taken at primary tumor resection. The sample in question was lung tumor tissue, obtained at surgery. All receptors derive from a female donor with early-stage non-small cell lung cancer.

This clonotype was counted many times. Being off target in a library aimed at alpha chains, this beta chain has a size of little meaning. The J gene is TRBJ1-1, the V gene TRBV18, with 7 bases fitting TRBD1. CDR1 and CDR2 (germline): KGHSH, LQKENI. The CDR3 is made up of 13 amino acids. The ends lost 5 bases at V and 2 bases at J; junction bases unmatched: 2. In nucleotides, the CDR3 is TGTGCCAGCTCAGACAGGGCCAACACTGAAGCTTTCTTT. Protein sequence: CASSDRANTEAFF.

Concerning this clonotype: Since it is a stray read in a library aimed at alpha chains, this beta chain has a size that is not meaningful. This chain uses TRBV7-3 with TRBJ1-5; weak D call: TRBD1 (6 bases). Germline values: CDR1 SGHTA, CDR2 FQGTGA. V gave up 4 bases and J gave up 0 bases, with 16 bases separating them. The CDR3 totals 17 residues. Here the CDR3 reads CASSSEGGKVSNQPQHF. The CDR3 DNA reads TGTGCCAGCAGCTCCGAGGGGGGCAAGGTTAGCAATCAGCCCCAGCATTTT.

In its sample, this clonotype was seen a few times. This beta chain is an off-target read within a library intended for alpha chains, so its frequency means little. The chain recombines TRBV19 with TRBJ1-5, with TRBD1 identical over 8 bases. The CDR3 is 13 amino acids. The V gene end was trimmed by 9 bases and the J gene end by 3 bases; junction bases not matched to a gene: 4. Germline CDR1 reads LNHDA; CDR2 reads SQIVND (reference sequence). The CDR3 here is CASQTGDNQPQHF. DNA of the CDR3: TGTGCCAGCCAGACAGGGGACAATCAGCCCCAGCATTTT.

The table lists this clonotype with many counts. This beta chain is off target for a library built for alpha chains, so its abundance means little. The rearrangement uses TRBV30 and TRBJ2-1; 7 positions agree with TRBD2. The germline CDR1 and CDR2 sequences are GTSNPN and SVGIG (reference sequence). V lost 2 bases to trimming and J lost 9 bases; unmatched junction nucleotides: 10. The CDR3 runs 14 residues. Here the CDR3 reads CAWSPPGREVEQFF. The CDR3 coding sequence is TGTGCCTGGAGTCCCCCGGGGAGGGAGGTTGAGCAGTTCTTC.

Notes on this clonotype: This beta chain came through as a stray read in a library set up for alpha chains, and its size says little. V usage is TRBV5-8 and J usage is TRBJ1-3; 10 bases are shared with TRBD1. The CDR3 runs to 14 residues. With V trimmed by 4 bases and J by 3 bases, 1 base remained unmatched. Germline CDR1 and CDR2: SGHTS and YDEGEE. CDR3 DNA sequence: TGTGCCAGCAGCCGGGACAGGGGTGGAAACACCATATATTTT. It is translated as CASSRDRGGNTIYF.

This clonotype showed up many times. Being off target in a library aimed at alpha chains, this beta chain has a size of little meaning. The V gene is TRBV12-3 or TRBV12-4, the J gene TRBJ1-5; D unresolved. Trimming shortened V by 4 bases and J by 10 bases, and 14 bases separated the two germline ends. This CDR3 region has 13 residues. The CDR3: CASSWEGPRPQHF. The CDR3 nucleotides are TGTGCCAGCAGTTGGGAAGGGCCTCGACCCCAGCATTTT.

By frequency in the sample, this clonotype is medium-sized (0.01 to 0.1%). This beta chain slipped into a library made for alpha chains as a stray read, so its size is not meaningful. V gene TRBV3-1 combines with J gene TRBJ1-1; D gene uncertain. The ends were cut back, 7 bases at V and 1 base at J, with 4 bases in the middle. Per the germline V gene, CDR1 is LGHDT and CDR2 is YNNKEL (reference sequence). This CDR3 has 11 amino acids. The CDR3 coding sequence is TGTGCCAGCACCTCGAACACTGAAGCTTTCTTT. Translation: CASTSNTEAFF.

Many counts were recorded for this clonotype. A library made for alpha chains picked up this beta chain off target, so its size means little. CDR3: CASSLARGRSDTQYF. In DNA form, the CDR3 reads TGTGCCAGCAGCTTGGCGCGGGGCCGCTCAGATACGCAGTATTTT. V and J are TRBV7-2 and TRBJ2-3, with D possibly TRBD2 on 6 matching bases. Germline V gene data show CDR1 as SGHTA and CDR2 as FQGNSA. The CDR3 is 15 residues long. The V gene lost 3 bases and the J gene lost 4 bases, with 14 bases spanning the gap. The whole variable domain, remainder taken from reference TRBV7-2 and TRBJ2-3, is GAGVSQSPSNKVTEKGKDVELRCDPISGHTALYWYRQSLGQGLEFLIYFQGNSAPDKSGLPSDRFSAERTGGSVSTLTIQRTQQEDSAVYLCASSLARGRSDTQYFGPGTRLTVL.

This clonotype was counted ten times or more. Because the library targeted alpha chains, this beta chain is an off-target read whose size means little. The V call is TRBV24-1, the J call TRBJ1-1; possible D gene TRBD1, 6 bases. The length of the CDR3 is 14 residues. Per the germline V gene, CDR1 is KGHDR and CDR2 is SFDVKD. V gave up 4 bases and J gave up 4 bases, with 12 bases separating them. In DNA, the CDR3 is TGTGCCACCAGTGACCCGCTGACAGGCACTGAAGCTTTCTTT. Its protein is CATSDPLTGTEAFF.

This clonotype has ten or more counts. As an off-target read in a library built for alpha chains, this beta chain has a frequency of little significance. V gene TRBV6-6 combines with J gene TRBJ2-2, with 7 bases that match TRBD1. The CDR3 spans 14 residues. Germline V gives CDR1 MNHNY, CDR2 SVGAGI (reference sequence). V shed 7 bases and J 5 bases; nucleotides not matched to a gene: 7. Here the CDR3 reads CASTHRGRTGELFF. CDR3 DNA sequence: TGTGCCAGCACCCACAGGGGCCGGACCGGGGAGCTGTTTTTT.

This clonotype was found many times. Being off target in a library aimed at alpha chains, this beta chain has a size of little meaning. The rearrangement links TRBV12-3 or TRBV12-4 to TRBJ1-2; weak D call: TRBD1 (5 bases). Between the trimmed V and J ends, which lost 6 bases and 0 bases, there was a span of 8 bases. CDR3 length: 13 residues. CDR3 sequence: CASSRTSNYGYTF. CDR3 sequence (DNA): TGTGCCAGCAGCCGGACATCTAACTATGGCTACACCTTC.

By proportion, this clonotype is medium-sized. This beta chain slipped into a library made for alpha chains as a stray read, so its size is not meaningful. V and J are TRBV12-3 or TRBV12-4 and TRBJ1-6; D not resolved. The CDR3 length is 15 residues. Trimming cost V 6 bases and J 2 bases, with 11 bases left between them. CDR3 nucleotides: TGTGCCAGCAGCCCGACCGTCACCTATAATTCACCCCTCCACTTT. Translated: CASSPTVTYNSPLHF.

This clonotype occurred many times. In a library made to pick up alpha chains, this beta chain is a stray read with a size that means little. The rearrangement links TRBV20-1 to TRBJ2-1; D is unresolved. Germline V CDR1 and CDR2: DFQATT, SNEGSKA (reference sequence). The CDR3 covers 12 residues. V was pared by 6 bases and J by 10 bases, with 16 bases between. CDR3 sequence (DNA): TGCAGTGCGAACGGGCCCAACGGGGAGCAGTTCTTC. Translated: CSANGPNGEQFF.

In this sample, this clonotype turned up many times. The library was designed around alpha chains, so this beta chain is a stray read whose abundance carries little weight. CDR3 region: CSARDSSGNYGYTF. CDR3 in DNA: TGCAGTGCTAGAGATTCCTCCGGGAACTATGGCTACACCTTC. J is TRBJ1-2 and V is TRBV20-1; D is uncertain. This CDR3 comprises 14 residues. The V end lost 0 bases, the J end lost 2 bases, and 10 bases lay between the germline ends. Per germline, CDR1 DFQATT and CDR2 SNEGSKA (reference sequence).

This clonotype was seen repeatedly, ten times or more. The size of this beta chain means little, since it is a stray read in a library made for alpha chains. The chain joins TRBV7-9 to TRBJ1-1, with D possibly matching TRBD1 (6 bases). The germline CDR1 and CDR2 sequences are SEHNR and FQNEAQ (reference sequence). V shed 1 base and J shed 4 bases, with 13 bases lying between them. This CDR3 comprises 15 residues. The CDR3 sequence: CASSLEQGWFTEAFF. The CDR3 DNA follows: TGTGCCAGCAGCTTAGAGCAGGGGTGGTTCACTGAAGCTTTCTTT.

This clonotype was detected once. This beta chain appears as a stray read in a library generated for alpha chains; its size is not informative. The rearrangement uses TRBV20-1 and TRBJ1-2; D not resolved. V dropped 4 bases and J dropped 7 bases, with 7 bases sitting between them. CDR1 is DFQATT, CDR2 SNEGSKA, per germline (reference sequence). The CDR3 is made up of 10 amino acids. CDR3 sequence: CSAMGPGYTF. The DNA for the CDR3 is TGCAGTGCTATGGGCCCTGGCTACACCTTC.

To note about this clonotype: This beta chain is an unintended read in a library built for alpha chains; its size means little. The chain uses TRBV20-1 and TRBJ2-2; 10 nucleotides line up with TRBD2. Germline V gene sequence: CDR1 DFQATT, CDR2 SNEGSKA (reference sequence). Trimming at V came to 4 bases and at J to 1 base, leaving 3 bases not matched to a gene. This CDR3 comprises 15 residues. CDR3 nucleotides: TGCAGTGCTACAAGACTAGCGGGGAACACCGGGGAGCTGTTTTTT. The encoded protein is CSATRLAGNTGELFF.

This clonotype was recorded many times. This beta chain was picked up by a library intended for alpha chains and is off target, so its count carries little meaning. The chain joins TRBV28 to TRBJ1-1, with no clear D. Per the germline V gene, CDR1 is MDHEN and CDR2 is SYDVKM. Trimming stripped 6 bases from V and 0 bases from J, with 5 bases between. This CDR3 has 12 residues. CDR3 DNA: TGTGCCAGCAGAAGGATGAACACTGAAGCTTTCTTT. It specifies CASRRMNTEAFF.

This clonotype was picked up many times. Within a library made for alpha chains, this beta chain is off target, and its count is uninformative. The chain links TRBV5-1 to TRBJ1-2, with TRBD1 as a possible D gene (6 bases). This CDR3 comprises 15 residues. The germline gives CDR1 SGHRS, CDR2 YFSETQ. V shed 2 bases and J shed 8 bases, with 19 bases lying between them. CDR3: CASSLYTGKGEGYTF. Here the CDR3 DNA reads TGCGCCAGCAGCTTATACACAGGGAAGGGCGAGGGCTACACCTTC.

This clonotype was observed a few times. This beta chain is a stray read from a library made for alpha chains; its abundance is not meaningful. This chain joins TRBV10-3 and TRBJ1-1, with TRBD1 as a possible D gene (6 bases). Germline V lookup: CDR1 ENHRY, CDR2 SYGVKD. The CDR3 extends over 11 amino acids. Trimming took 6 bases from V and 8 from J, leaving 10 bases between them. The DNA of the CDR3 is TGTGCCATCAGCGAGACAGGAGAAGCTTTCTTT. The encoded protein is CAISETGEAFF.

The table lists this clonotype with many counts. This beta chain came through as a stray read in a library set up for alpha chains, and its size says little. CDR3 residues: CASSLRGAYGYTF. CDR3 in DNA: TGTGCCAGCAGTTTGCGGGGGGCATATGGCTACACCTTC. The rearrangement joins TRBV12-3 or TRBV12-4 to TRBJ1-2; TRBD1 might be the D (6 bases). Between the trimmed V and J ends, which lost 3 bases and 5 bases, there was a span of 10 bases. This CDR3 spans 13 amino acids.

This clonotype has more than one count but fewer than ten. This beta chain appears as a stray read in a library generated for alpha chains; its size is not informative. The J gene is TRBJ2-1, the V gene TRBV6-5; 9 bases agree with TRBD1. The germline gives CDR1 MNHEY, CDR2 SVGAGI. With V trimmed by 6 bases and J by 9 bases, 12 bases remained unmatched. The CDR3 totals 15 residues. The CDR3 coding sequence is TGTGCCAGCAGCCGCACTCGACAGGGGGGTTTTGAGCAGTTCTTC. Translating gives CASSRTRQGGFEQFF.